Presented here are 18 T cell receptor beta chains from one specimen sequenced in a study of T-cell memory formation after mild COVID-19. TCRdb processed the 5' RACE reads anew with MiXCR; each CDR3 protein has one entry. The repertoire consists of about 440,000 distinct CDR3 sequences, with around 20% occurring once and the leading ten covering around 8%. Sequencing was done on a sample of PBMCs or a T cell subset sorted from them (not recorded which). The source is an adult woman who had mild COVID-19 (a few samples of this study predate the infection). Cell type and time point are not known.

This clonotype was detected only a few times. The chain recombines TRBV9 with TRBJ2-7; 7 nucleotides agree with TRBD1. The CDR3 extends over 15 amino acids. Looked up from germline, CDR1 is SGDLS and CDR2 is YYNGEE. With 3 bases clipped from V and 5 bases from J, the junction kept 11 bases outside the gene matches. Here the CDR3 DNA reads TGTGCCAGCAGCGCCCCGGGACAGCCGGCCGACGAGCAGTACTTC. Encoded protein: CASSAPGQPADEQYF.

This chain links TRBV12-3 or TRBV12-4 with TRBJ1-2; D is undetermined. This CDR3 has 14 amino acids. V was trimmed by 6 bases and J by 5 bases, leaving 16 bases between them. For the CDR3, the DNA is TGTGCCAGCAGCAAACCGGGTCCGTTATATGGCTACACCTTC. Its protein product is CASSKPGPLYGYTF.

This clonotype was seen many times. The chain links TRBV6-6 to TRBJ1-3; no clear D gene. V was cut by 8 bases and J by 3 bases, with 5 bases left in between. Germline lookup yields CDR1 MNHNY and CDR2 SVGAGI (reference sequence). The CDR3 loop spans 11 amino acids. The CDR3, as DNA: TGTGCCAGCCGGGGTGGAAACACCATATATTTT. Translated, it gives CASRGGNTIYF.

This sequence joins TRBV7-3 and TRBJ2-1; TRBD2 matches at 11 bases. Germline trimming cut 5 bases from V and 2 bases from J; bases unmatched to any gene: 2. Germline CDR1 is SGHTA and CDR2 is FQGTGA. The CDR3 spans 15 residues. The CDR3 sequence: CASSIAGGPYNEQFF. The DNA for the CDR3 is TGTGCCAGCAGCATAGCGGGAGGGCCCTACAATGAGCAGTTCTTC.

The genes are TRBV2 and TRBJ2-7; D might be TRBD2 (5 bases). Germline V lookup: CDR1 SNHLY, CDR2 FYNNEI. This CDR3 contains 13 residues. The V end lost 4 bases, the J end lost 4 bases, and 11 bases lay between the germline ends. Here the CDR3 reads CASSVRDRYEQYF. In DNA, the CDR3 is TGTGCCAGCAGTGTCCGGGATAGATACGAGCAGTACTTC.

A few counts support this clonotype. The V gene is TRBV28, the J gene TRBJ2-1, with TRBD2 matching over 11 bases. Germline CDR1 MDHEN, CDR2 SYDVKM. CDR3 length equals 15 residues. Trimming removed 4 bases from V and 6 bases from J; junction bases left unmatched: 5. The CDR3 spells CASSYSGRAGNEQFF. CDR3 sequence (DNA): TGTGCCAGCAGTTATAGCGGGAGGGCCGGCAATGAGCAGTTCTTC.

The table lists this clonotype with a few counts. V gene TRBV13 combines with J gene TRBJ2-1; a weak D match, TRBD2 (5 bases). The V end lost 1 base, the J end lost 5 bases, and 18 bases lay between the germline ends. The CDR3 sequence is 17 residues long. CDR1 and CDR2 (germline): PRHDT, FYEKMQ (reference sequence). The CDR3 region is CASSLAVMREFNNEQFF. The CDR3, as DNA: TGTGCCAGCAGCTTAGCAGTTATGAGGGAGTTCAACAATGAGCAGTTCTTC. Together with reference TRBV13 and TRBJ2-1, the CDR3 gives the full variable domain: AAGVIQSPRHLIKEKRETATLKCYPIPRHDTVYWYQQGPGQDPQFLISFYEKMQSDKGSIPDRFSAQQFSDYHSELNMSSLELGDSALYFCASSLAVMREFNNEQFFGPGTRLTVL.

V gene TRBV15 combines with J gene TRBJ2-7, with D possibly TRBD1 on 6 matching bases. Germline CDR1 LNHNV, CDR2 YYDKDF (reference sequence). The CDR3 is 14 amino acids. V was cut by 1 base and J by 0 bases, with 7 bases left in between. The CDR3 region is CATSRVDSSYEQYF. The CDR3 DNA sequence: TGTGCCACCAGCAGAGTGGACAGCTCCTACGAGCAGTACTTC.

The chain uses TRBV6-6 and TRBJ2-5; D is ambiguous. Trimming stripped 4 bases from V and 4 bases from J, with 1 base between. Germline V gene sequence: CDR1 MNHNY, CDR2 SVGAGI (reference sequence). The CDR3 runs to 10 residues. This CDR3 is CASSSETQYF. DNA for the CDR3: TGTGCCAGCAGTTCAGAGACCCAGTACTTC.

This clonotype was seen more than once but under ten times. V gene TRBV12-3 or TRBV12-4 combines with J gene TRBJ2-5, with 10 bases identical to TRBD1. The CDR3 length is 17 residues. The trim removed 5 bases at V and 4 bases at J, leaving 13 bases unmatched. For the CDR3, the DNA is TGTGCCAGCAGTCTACGTGGGACAGGGGCGAGATCAGAGACCCAGTACTTC. Its translation: CASSLRGTGARSETQYF.

The rearrangement uses TRBV7-9 and TRBJ1-1, with D possibly matching TRBD1 (5 bases). This CDR3 contains 15 residues. Trimming removed 2 bases from V and 1 base from J, with 11 bases in between. Germline CDR1 is SEHNR and CDR2 is FQNEAQ (reference sequence). This CDR3 reads CASSLPGRPNTEAFF. CDR3 DNA sequence: TGTGCCAGCAGCTTACCGGGACGGCCGAACACTGAAGCTTTCTTT.

This clonotype was detected a few times. The J gene is TRBJ2-5, the V gene TRBV7-2; D uncertain. The CDR3 extends over 13 amino acids. V was trimmed by 6 bases and J by 0 bases, leaving 8 bases between them. Germline V gene sequence: CDR1 SGHTA, CDR2 FQGNSA. CDR3 sequence (DNA): TGTGCCAGCAGAGAAGGGAACCAAGAGACCCAGTACTTC. Residues: CASREGNQETQYF. Full variable domain (outside the CDR3, taken from reference TRBV7-2 and TRBJ2-5): GAGVSQSPSNKVTEKGKDVELRCDPISGHTALYWYRQSLGQGLEFLIYFQGNSAPDKSGLPSDRFSAERTGGSVSTLTIQRTQQEDSAVYLCASREGNQETQYFGPGTRLLVL.

The chain combines TRBV5-1 with TRBJ2-7, with 7 bases fitting TRBD2. Germline CDR1 and CDR2: SGHRS and YFSETQ. The CDR3 is 16 amino acids. Germline trimming cut 0 bases from V and 0 bases from J; bases unmatched to any gene: 6. The CDR3 region has the DNA TGCGCCAGCAGCTTGGGGTCGGCGGGAGACTCCTACGAGCAGTACTTC. Translating it yields CASSLGSAGDSYEQYF.

This clonotype was counted a few times. The chain joins TRBV6-1 to TRBJ2-1, with D perhaps matching TRBD1 or TRBD2 (5 bases each). The CDR3 covers 13 residues. Trimming pared 7 bases from V and 8 bases from J, leaving 15 bases between. Germline CDR1 is MNHNS and CDR2 is SASEGT. The CDR3 DNA reads as TGTGCCAGCACCCCAGAGGGGTACCATGAGCAGTTCTTC. Its protein is CASTPEGYHEQFF.

This clonotype has just a few counts. This sequence joins TRBV15 and TRBJ2-5; D is undetermined. The CDR3 has 12 amino acids. Germline CDR1 and CDR2: LNHNV and YYDKDF (reference sequence). With 3 bases removed from V and 3 bases from J, the gap between germline ends came to 5 bases. CDR3 nucleotides: TGTGCCACCAGCAGCTATAAAGAGACCCAGTACTTC. Translation: CATSSYKETQYF.

The table lists this clonotype with many counts. The V gene is TRBV29-1, the J gene TRBJ2-7; 7 positions match TRBD1. Germline CDR1 SQVTM, CDR2 ANQGSEA. The ends lost 8 bases at V and 2 bases at J; junction bases unmatched: 12. This CDR3 region has 14 residues. The CDR3 here is CSTRDRDRTYEQYF. CDR3 DNA: TGCAGCACAAGAGACCGGGACAGAACCTACGAGCAGTACTTC.

In its sample, this clonotype was seen a few times. The chain links TRBV4-1 to TRBJ1-2; D is ambiguous. The CDR3 is made up of 14 amino acids. Germline CDR1 is MGHRA and CDR2 is YSYEKL. The V end lost 3 bases, the J end lost 5 bases, and 13 bases lay between the germline ends. The CDR3 bases are TGCGCCAGCAGCCATCCAGCTCGACAATATGGCTACACCTTC. The encoded protein is CASSHPARQYGYTF.

V usage is TRBV4-1 and J usage is TRBJ2-1; D not certain. The CDR3 consists of 17 residues. The germline gives CDR1 MGHRA, CDR2 YSYEKL. V lost 1 base and J 0 bases, leaving 13 bases between the germline ends. DNA of the CDR3: TGCGCCAGCAGCCAAGGTGAGACAAGGGTCTCCTACAATGAGCAGTTCTTC. It encodes CASSQGETRVSYNEQFF.